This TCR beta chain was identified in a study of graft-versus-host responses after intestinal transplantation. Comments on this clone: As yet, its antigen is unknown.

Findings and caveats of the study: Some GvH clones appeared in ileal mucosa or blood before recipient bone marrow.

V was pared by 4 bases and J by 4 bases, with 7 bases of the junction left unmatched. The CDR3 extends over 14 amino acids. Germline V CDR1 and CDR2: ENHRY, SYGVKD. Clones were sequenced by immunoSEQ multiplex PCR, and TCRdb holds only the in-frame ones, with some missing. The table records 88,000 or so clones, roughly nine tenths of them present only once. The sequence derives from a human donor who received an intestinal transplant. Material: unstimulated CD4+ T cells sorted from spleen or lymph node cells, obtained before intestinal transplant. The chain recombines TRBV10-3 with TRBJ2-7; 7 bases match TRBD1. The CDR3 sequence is CAISGVEGQYEQYF. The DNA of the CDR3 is TGTGCCATCAGTGGGGTCGAGGGACAGTACGAGCAGTACTTC.